This entry is about one T cell receptor beta chain. The antigen remains undetermined. The data stem from a study of T cell responses to AZD1222 COVID-19 vaccine. Study-wide results and limits: The donor group comprised mostly white British people and more females; the analysis possibly underestimated clonal diversity.

Clones were sequenced by immunoSEQ multiplex PCR, and TCRdb holds only the in-frame ones, with some missing. In the table there are more than 85,000 clones, about 91% of which are singletons. Trimming removed 3 bases at V and 8 bases at J, with 17 bases between. This CDR3 contains 15 residues. Germline-derived CDR1 and CDR2 are SGHRS and YFSETQ. The TCR originated in an adult in good health. Sequencing was performed on peripheral blood, taken on day 0 of AZD1222 vaccination. The genes are TRBV5-1 and TRBJ1-4; D may be TRBD1 (5 bases). The CDR3 nucleotides are TGCGCCAGCAGCTACCGGGGGAGTTTAGACGAAAAACTGTTTTTT. This gives the protein CASSYRGSLDEKLFF.